The 21 T cell receptor beta chains given below trace back to one sample, sequenced in a study of T cell changes during pregnancy in multiple sclerosis. TCRdb keeps only in-frame clones here, not all; method: immunoSEQ multiplex PCR. This sample has roughly 30,000 clones, with 89% found just once. The input for sequencing was CD8+ T cells from peripheral blood mononuclear cells, taken after pregnancy. All receptors derive from a female donor with multiple sclerosis, enrolled in a pregnancy study.

The V call is TRBV27, the J call TRBJ2-3; 8 nucleotides align to TRBD2. The CDR3 totals 19 residues. Germline-derived CDR1 and CDR2 are MNHEY and SMNVEV (reference sequence). J lost 2 bases, V lost 4 bases, and 17 bases had no gene match. The CDR3, as DNA: TGTGCCAGCAGTTCCTATCAAGCCCACCGGGAGGGAACCACAGATACGCAGTATTTT. It is translated as CASSSYQAHREGTTDTQYF.

This clone was picked up a small number of times. V gene TRBV5-6 combines with J gene TRBJ2-5; D not resolved. Germline V gene data show CDR1 as SGHDT and CDR2 as YYEEEE. CDR3 size: 12 residues. V dropped 2 bases and J dropped 7 bases, with 9 bases sitting between them. CDR3 loop: CASSFVTGTQYF. CDR3 nucleotide sequence: TGTGCCAGCAGCTTTGTTACGGGGACCCAGTACTTC.

This clone was counted once. The CDR3 region is CASSLEGQPTDTQYF. DNA for the CDR3: TGCGCCAGCAGCTTGGAGGGACAGCCGACAGATACGCAGTATTTT. The V and J genes are TRBV5-1 and TRBJ2-3; TRBD1 aligns across 7 bases. This CDR3 is 15 amino acids long. The germline CDR1 and CDR2 sequences are SGHRS and YFSETQ. The junction had 4 bases not matched to a gene; V was cut back by 0 bases and J by 3 bases.

By sample share, this clone is medium-sized (0.01 to 0.1%). The chain uses TRBV6-1 and TRBJ2-5; D is undetermined. V was pared by 4 bases and J by 2 bases, with 8 bases between. The CDR3 totals 13 residues. The germline CDR1 and CDR2 sequences are MNHNS and SASEGT. The CDR3 DNA is TGTGCCAGCAGTGGTGCGGAACAAGAGACCCAGTACTTC. Its protein is CASSGAEQETQYF.

V is TRBV11-3 and J is TRBJ2-1; D is possibly TRBD1 (6 bases). The V gene's germline CDR1 is SGHNT and CDR2 YENEEA. V lost 0 bases and J 5 bases, leaving 14 bases between the germline ends. This CDR3 has 16 amino acids. The chain's CDR3 is CASSLDHGQSNNEQFF. CDR3 sequence (DNA): TGTGCCAGCAGCTTAGATCACGGACAGTCAAACAATGAGCAGTTCTTC.

The V and J genes are TRBV5-1 and TRBJ2-7; TRBD1 is a possible D gene (6 bases). There are 15 residues in the CDR3. The germline gives CDR1 SGHRS, CDR2 YFSETQ. V lost 0 bases, J lost 4 bases, and 14 bases lay in between. CDR3 sequence reads: CASSLAQGSLYEQYF. The CDR3 DNA sequence: TGCGCCAGCAGCTTGGCACAGGGTAGTTTGTACGAGCAGTACTTC.

This chain links TRBV13 with TRBJ2-2; TRBD2 might be the D (5 bases). The CDR3 totals 12 residues. Germline CDR1 is PRHDT and CDR2 is FYEKMQ (reference sequence). The CDR3 sequence is CTTDLASGELFF. The CDR3 region has the DNA TGTACCACCGATTTAGCGTCCGGGGAGCTGTTTTTT.

The chain has TRBV7-9 and TRBJ2-1, with D possibly TRBD2 on 6 matching bases. Trimming left V 7 bases short and J 6 bases short, with 16 bases between. CDR1 and CDR2 from the germline V gene are SEHNR and FQNEAQ (reference sequence). There are 14 residues in the CDR3. The CDR3 coding sequence is TGTGCCAGCAATTCGCGGGATGAGTCCAATGAGCAGTTCTTC. It specifies CASNSRDESNEQFF.

The V and J genes are TRBV15 and TRBJ2-1; weak D call: TRBD2 (6 bases). The CDR3 runs 17 residues. The germline CDR1 and CDR2 sequences are LNHNV and YYDKDF (reference sequence). Trimming took off 5 bases at V and 0 bases at J, with 17 bases between the two ends. The DNA for the CDR3 is TGTGCCACCAGCGGATTCTCTCCCGGGAGCTCCTACAATGAGCAGTTCTTC. Amino acids: CATSGFSPGSSYNEQFF. Based on the CDR3 plus reference TRBV15 and TRBJ2-1, the full variable domain is DAMVIQNPRYQVTQFGKPVTLSCSQTLNHNVMYWYQQKSSQAPKLLFHYYDKDFNNEADTPDNFQSRRPNTSFCFLDIRSPGLGDTAMYLCATSGFSPGSSYNEQFFGPGTRLTVL.

This clone was picked up a small number of times. The V call is TRBV4-3, the J call TRBJ1-5, with D unresolved. The CDR3 runs to 16 residues. V lost 4 bases, J lost 6 bases, and 19 bases lay in between. Germline loops: CDR1 LGHNA, CDR2 YSLEER. This CDR3 is CASSPNLGERGQPQHF. Here the CDR3 DNA reads TGCGCCAGCAGCCCTAACCTCGGGGAACGAGGTCAGCCCCAGCATTTT.

The V gene is TRBV6-5, the J gene TRBJ2-1; 10 nucleotides match TRBD1. This CDR3 has 13 residues. The J segment lost 7 bases and the V segment lost 8 bases, leaving 5 bases of the junction unmatched. Germline CDR1 and CDR2: MNHEY and SVGAGI. The CDR3 nucleotides read TGTGCCAGCGGGGGACAGGGGTGGAATGAGCAGTTCTTC. Protein sequence: CASGGQGWNEQFF.

The chain links TRBV4-1 to TRBJ1-3; D gene unclear. Germline-derived CDR1 and CDR2 are MGHRA and YSYEKL. This CDR3 has 12 amino acids. V lost 6 bases to trimming and J lost 4 bases, with 7 bases between them. CDR3 sequence reads: CASSRGGNTIYF. The DNA for the CDR3 is TGCGCCAGCAGTAGAGGCGGAAACACCATATATTTT.

The rearrangement joins TRBV19 to TRBJ1-1; D call uncertain. The CDR3 runs 12 residues. Germline loops: CDR1 LNHDA, CDR2 SQIVND (reference sequence). The ends were cut back, 8 bases at V and 1 base at J, with 8 bases in the middle. The CDR3 reads CASGPPNTEAFF. In nucleotides, the CDR3 is TGTGCCAGTGGGCCCCCGAACACTGAAGCTTTCTTT.

This chain connects TRBV20-1 to TRBJ1-1; no definite D call. The germline CDR1 and CDR2 sequences are DFQATT and SNEGSKA (reference sequence). The V gene lost 3 bases and the J gene lost 5 bases, with 7 bases spanning the gap. The length of the CDR3 is 11 residues. The CDR3 DNA is TGCAGTGCTAGTCCAGGAACTGAAGCTTTCTTT. Its translation is CSASPGTEAFF.

The chain couples TRBV6-5 to TRBJ2-1; 13 bases line up with TRBD2. CDR1 is MNHEY, CDR2 SVGAGI, per germline. The V gene end was trimmed by 3 bases and the J gene end by 5 bases; junction bases not matched to a gene: 1. The length of the CDR3 is 15 residues. CDR3 region: CASSYGLAGDNEQFF. For the CDR3, the DNA is TGTGCCAGCAGTTATGGACTAGCGGGAGACAATGAGCAGTTCTTC.

This sequence joins TRBV19 and TRBJ2-1; 8 bases are a match to TRBD2. The CDR3 runs 15 residues. Germline V gives CDR1 LNHDA, CDR2 SQIVND (reference sequence). Trimming cost V 4 bases and J 5 bases; bases outside gene matches: 7. The CDR3 loop reads CASSTRTSSNNEQFF. CDR3 coding DNA: TGTGCCAGTAGTACCCGGACTAGCAGCAACAATGAGCAGTTCTTC.

This clone turned up a few times. This chain joins TRBV6-4 and TRBJ2-3; 7 bases agree with TRBD2. Trimming at V came to 5 bases and at J to 0 bases, leaving 8 bases not matched to a gene. CDR3 length: 16 amino acids. Looked up from germline, CDR1 is MRHNA and CDR2 is SNTAGT. The CDR3 coding sequence is TGTGCCAGCAGTCAAAACCTAGCGGATAGCACAGATACGCAGTATTTT. This sequence encodes CASSQNLADSTDTQYF.

The chain carries TRBV19 and TRBJ2-2; possible D gene TRBD2, 5 bases. V lost 1 base and J 7 bases, leaving 10 bases between the germline ends. The germline gives CDR1 LNHDA, CDR2 SQIVND (reference sequence). The CDR3 sequence is 14 residues long. CDR3 in amino acids: CASSIGLADGELFF. The CDR3 coding sequence is TGTGCCAGTAGTATAGGTCTAGCTGACGGGGAGCTGTTTTTT.

With respect to this clone: One end of the junction varies from germline; a read error may be responsible. J is TRBJ2-2 and V is TRBV15, with TRBD1 matching 7 bases. The germline gives CDR1 LNHNV, CDR2 YYDKDF (reference sequence). The CDR3 length is 15 residues. The CDR3 here is CATSRGTGEHRGAVF. In DNA form, the CDR3 reads TGTGCCACCAGCAGAGGGACAGGCGAACACCGGGGAGCTGTTTTT. The variable domain in full, with the rest retrieved from reference TRBV15 and TRBJ2-2, is DAMVIQNPRYQVTQFGKPVTLSCSQTLNHNVMYWYQQKSSQAPKLLFHYYDKDFNNEADTPDNFQSRRPNTSFCFLDIRSPGLGDTAMYLCATSRGTGEHRGAVFGEGSRLTVL.

In nucleotides, the CDR3 is TGTGCCAGCAGCCCCGGGACTAGCGGAGAGACCCAGTACTTC. Translating it yields CASSPGTSGETQYF. The chain links TRBV14 to TRBJ2-5; 11 nucleotides agree with TRBD2. V was clipped by 4 bases and J by 4 bases; unmatched bases: 2. In germline, CDR1 is SGHDN, CDR2 FVKESK. The CDR3 is 14 residues long.

The gene calls are TRBV14 and TRBJ2-1; D is uncertain. The V gene's germline CDR1 is SGHDN and CDR2 FVKESK. Trimming cost V 1 base and J 8 bases, with 15 bases left between them. CDR3 length: 15 residues. The CDR3 here is CASSQGAGTGDEQFF. The CDR3 DNA is TGTGCCAGCAGCCAAGGGGCAGGAACTGGCGATGAGCAGTTCTTC.